The 20 T cell receptor delta chains below all came from one sample that was sequenced in a study of Vδ1+ human thymocytes. Regarding the study as a whole: Thymic TRG and TRD repertoires appeared highly polyclonal.

For these receptors, no antigen is known. Extracted RNA was reverse transcribed into cDNA. CDR3 amplicons came from multiplex PCR with pooled V-gene forward and constant-region reverse primers. TCRdb re-called the multiplex PCR reads through CATT. The table lists roughly 50,000 delta-chain clones, 15% to 20% of them singletons. Specimen: Vdelta1+ gamma-delta thymocytes from the thymus. The subset here: FACS-sorted CD3+ TCRalphabeta- TCRVdelta1+ TCRVdelta2- thymocytes. Source of these receptors: a boy less than two years old who had congenital heart surgery.

This clone has just a few counts. The chain uses TRDV1 and TRDJ1; 10 positions agree with TRDD3. The CDR3 is 23 amino acids. Looked up from germline, CDR1 is TSWWSYY and CDR2 is QGS. With V trimmed by 0 bases and J by 3 bases, 25 bases remained unmatched. CDR3 in DNA: TGTGCTCTTGGGGAACTTCCTTGGCCGTCTAATAGGGGGATACGCCGATTTCCCGATAAACTCATCTTT. This codes for CALGELPWPSNRGIRRFPDKLIF.

This clone was seen a few times. This sequence joins TRDV1 and TRDJ1, with D perhaps TRDD2 or TRDD3 (8 bases each). The length of the CDR3 is 20 residues. CDR1 is TSWWSYY, CDR2 QGS, per germline. V was shortened by 5 bases and J by 1 base, with 29 bases between the two germline ends. The CDR3 protein is CALGILPIGIRGYFTDKLIF. CDR3 in DNA: TGTGCTCTTGGGATCCTTCCTATCGGGATTAGGGGATACTTCACCGATAAACTCATCTTT.

The rearrangement uses TRDV1 and TRDJ1; either TRDD2 or TRDD3 may fit D (5 bases each). V was trimmed by 5 bases and J by 0 bases, leaving 49 bases between them. The germline CDR1 and CDR2 sequences are TSWWSYY and QGS. The CDR3 runs to 27 residues. CDR3 nucleotide sequence: TGTGCTCTTGGGCTACCCGTCCTCACGCCCCGAACCTCGCCTTCTTCTTACTGGCCGGTTTACACCGATAAACTCATCTTT. It is translated as CALGLPVLTPRTSPSSYWPVYTDKLIF.

The rearrangement links TRDV2 to TRDJ1; the match to TRDD3 covers 13 bases. Germline V gene data show CDR1 as GEAIGNYY and CDR2 as EKD. The CDR3 contains 21 residues. V shed 0 bases, J shed 2 bases, and the junction held 17 bases outside the gene matches. CDR3 coding DNA: TGTGCCTGTGACACCGTGCACTGGGGGATACGCCAGGGGCGGTGGACCGATAAACTCATCTTT. It yields the protein CACDTVHWGIRQGRWTDKLIF.

Only a few counts were recorded for this clone. V and J are TRDV1 and TRDJ1, with unresolved D. The V end was cut by 7 bases, the J end by 0 bases, with 18 bases between. Germline V gives CDR1 TSWWSYY, CDR2 QGS. The CDR3 has 16 amino acids. The CDR3: CALEDPLGPYTDKLIF. DNA of the CDR3: TGTGCTCTTGAAGACCCACTAGGCCCGTACACCGATAAACTCATCTTT.

This clone qualifies as medium-sized. The chain uses TRDV2 and TRDJ1, with 10 bases matching TRDD3. Germline values: CDR1 GEAIGNYY, CDR2 EKD. V gave up 5 bases and J gave up 2 bases; unmatched junction bases: 19. The CDR3 contains 19 residues. The CDR3 loop is CACAPEGWGIQSGTDKLIF. As DNA, the CDR3 is TGTGCCTGTGCCCCGGAGGGATGGGGGATACAATCGGGGACCGATAAACTCATCTTT.

The chain joins TRDV1 to TRDJ1, with 9 bases matching TRDD2. Germline CDR1 reads TSWWSYY; CDR2 reads QGS. J lost 4 bases, V lost 2 bases, and 14 bases had no gene match. CDR3 size: 18 residues. The CDR3 DNA reads as TGTGCTCTTGGGGAAGTATCCTTCCTACCGGGGAGGGTCGATAAACTCATCTTT. Its protein is CALGEVSFLPGRVDKLIF.

This clone was found a few times. V and J are TRDV1 and TRDJ1; the match to TRDD2 covers 7 bases. With V trimmed by 2 bases and J by 0 bases, 18 bases remained unmatched. Germline assignment: CDR1 TSWWSYY and CDR2 QGS. There are 20 residues in the CDR3. CDR3 in DNA: TGTGCTCTTGGGGAAGGGTTCCTACCGGTACTGGACAAGTACACCGATAAACTCATCTTT. Its translation: CALGEGFLPVLDKYTDKLIF.

This chain connects TRDV1 to TRDJ1; TRDD3 matches at 10 bases. The V and J ends lost 0 bases and 1 base, in that order; junction bases with no gene match: 35. The CDR3 totals 27 residues. CDR1 and CDR2 from the germline V gene are TSWWSYY and QGS. The CDR3 loop reads CALGELDILLYWGIHGMQGRGTDKLIF. The CDR3 DNA sequence: TGTGCTCTTGGGGAACTTGATATACTACTGTACTGGGGGATTCATGGAATGCAGGGCCGAGGCACCGATAAACTCATCTTT.

The V and J genes are TRDV1 and TRDJ1; 9 nucleotides match TRDD3. CDR3 length: 19 amino acids. V shed 2 bases, J shed 3 bases, and the junction held 16 bases outside the gene matches. CDR1 and CDR2 from the germline V gene are TSWWSYY and QGS. CDR3 in DNA: TGTGCTCTTGGGGAAATACTCTCCAAAACTGGGGGAATCGCCGATAAACTCATCTTT. The encoded protein is CALGEILSKTGGIADKLIF.

The V and J genes are TRDV1 and TRDJ1; 12 bases are shared with TRDD3. Germline V gene data show CDR1 as TSWWSYY and CDR2 as QGS. The CDR3 has 19 amino acids. Losses at the gene ends were 5 bases for V and 0 bases for J; bases not matched to a gene: 13. The CDR3 bases are TGTGCTCTTGGGAAAGACAGCCCCTGGGGGATACGCGACACCGATAAACTCATCTTT. Translating it yields CALGKDSPWGIRDTDKLIF.

Only a few counts were recorded for this clone. This sequence joins TRDV1 and TRDJ1; D is unclear. The germline V gene encodes CDR1 TSWWSYY and CDR2 QGS. V shed 3 bases and J shed 4 bases, with 3 bases lying between them. The CDR3 consists of 11 residues. CDR3 protein: CALGDVDKLIF. The DNA for the CDR3 is TGTGCTCTTGGGGACGTCGATAAACTCATCTTT.

The chain links TRDV1 to TRDJ1; TRDD3 matches at 10 bases. Germline lookup yields CDR1 TSWWSYY and CDR2 QGS. The CDR3 has 19 amino acids. The V gene end was trimmed by 3 bases and the J gene end by 5 bases; junction bases not matched to a gene: 18. The CDR3 protein is CALGDTPFLLWGIADKLIF. The CDR3 DNA follows: TGTGCTCTTGGGGACACCCCATTCCTACTCTGGGGGATAGCGGATAAACTCATCTTT.

This clone was counted a few times. The chain joins TRDV1 to TRDJ1; D may be TRDD3 (5 bases). CDR3 length equals 17 residues. Germline V gene data show CDR1 as TSWWSYY and CDR2 as QGS. Trimming took off 6 bases at V and 2 bases at J, with 22 bases between the two ends. The CDR3 region has the DNA TGTGCTCTTGGCACATACCCCCCGGGGACCGGGACCGATAAACTCATCTTT. Its translation: CALGTYPPGTGTDKLIF.

The chain joins TRDV1 to TRDJ1; 13 bases match TRDD3. This CDR3 has 17 amino acids. With 2 bases clipped from V and 8 bases from J, the junction kept 11 bases outside the gene matches. Germline V gene lookup returns CDR1 TSWWSYY and CDR2 QGS. As DNA, the CDR3 is TGTGCTCTTGGGGAAAGCGCCTACTGGGGGATACGAACCAAACTCATCTTT. It is translated as CALGESAYWGIRTKLIF.

V gene TRDV1 combines with J gene TRDJ1, with TRDD3 matching 8 bases. The CDR3 has 16 amino acids. The germline V gene has CDR1 TSWWSYY and CDR2 QGS. Germline trimming cut 11 bases from V and 1 base from J; bases unmatched to any gene: 15. The CDR3 bases are TGTGCTGTGGGGCCCCAGGGGATACAAGGCACCGATAAACTCATCTTT. It encodes CAVGPQGIQGTDKLIF.

This clone came up a few times. V and J are TRDV1 and TRDJ2, with 8 bases identical to TRDD3. The trim removed 0 bases at V and 0 bases at J, leaving 12 bases unmatched. Looked up from germline, CDR1 is TSWWSYY and CDR2 is QGS. The CDR3 spans 20 residues. The CDR3 nucleotides are TGTGCTCTTGGGGAACTAGCGGAGGGATACGCTGGGCCTTTGACAGCACAACTCTTCTTT. Residues: CALGELAEGYAGPLTAQLFF.

The V call is TRDV1, the J call TRDJ1; a weak D match, TRDD3 (6 bases). The CDR3 covers 20 residues. V was pared by 3 bases and J by 3 bases, with 29 bases between. Per germline, CDR1 TSWWSYY and CDR2 QGS. CDR3 loop: CALGDPIPYYRGECADKLIF. The CDR3 DNA is TGTGCTCTTGGGGACCCCATCCCATACTACAGGGGGGAGTGCGCCGATAAACTCATCTTT.

There are a few counts of this clone. The chain joins TRDV1 to TRDJ1, with 9 bases matching TRDD3. Losses at the gene ends were 2 bases for V and 4 bases for J; bases not matched to a gene: 14. This CDR3 has 18 residues. Germline CDR1 TSWWSYY, CDR2 QGS. The CDR3 bases are TGTGCTCTTGGGGAAGGGGCCTACGACGTACTGGGGGACGATAAACTCATCTTT. Translation gives CALGEGAYDVLGDDKLIF.

This clone was counted between two and nine times. The chain combines TRDV2 with TRDJ1, with 10 nucleotides matching TRDD3. The CDR3 is 16 amino acids. Per germline, CDR1 GEAIGNYY and CDR2 EKD. Losses at the gene ends were 5 bases for V and 10 bases for J; bases not matched to a gene: 18. The CDR3 loop is CACAHSLVLGDGGLIF. CDR3 bases: TGTGCCTGTGCCCACTCCTTAGTACTGGGGGATGGTGGACTCATCTTT.